These 12 T cell receptor beta chains were sequenced from one sample in a study of T cell responses to AZD1222 COVID-19 vaccine. The repertoire was sequenced with immunoSEQ multiplex PCR; TCRdb's copy has only in-frame clones and lacks some. The repertoire holds roughly 200,000 clones, with over 80% as singletons. Here the sequenced sample was peripheral blood, taken 28 days after the second dose of the MenACWY control vaccine. All receptors come from an adult who received the MenACWY meningococcal vaccine as a control.

The chain recombines TRBV7-3 with TRBJ2-7; no clear D gene. The CDR3 totals 13 residues. The germline V gene encodes CDR1 SGHTA and CDR2 FQGTGA. Trimming removed 2 bases from V and 3 bases from J, with 8 bases in between. The CDR3 coding sequence is TGTGCCAGCAGCTTAGATGGAAACTACGAGCAGTACTTC. Protein: CASSLDGNYEQYF.

The J gene is TRBJ1-2, the V gene TRBV30; 7 bases fit TRBD1. This CDR3 has 12 residues. From germline, CDR1 is GTSNPN and CDR2 SVGIG (reference sequence). Losses at the gene ends were 0 bases for V and 8 bases for J; bases not matched to a gene: 3. The chain's CDR3 is CAWSVDREGYTF. The CDR3 nucleotides are TGTGCCTGGAGTGTAGACAGGGAAGGCTACACCTTC.

The gene calls are TRBV5-5 and TRBJ1-1, with unresolved D. Germline lookup yields CDR1 SGHKS and CDR2 YYEKEE (reference sequence). The CDR3 is 16 amino acids. The germline V and J ends were trimmed by 5 bases and 0 bases, with 17 bases remaining between them. DNA of the CDR3: TGTGCCAGCAGTTCTACCATGGGGATCGTGAACACTGAAGCTTTCTTT. It is translated as CASSSTMGIVNTEAFF. Full variable domain (remainder filled in from reference TRBV5-5 and TRBJ1-1): DAGVTQSPTHLIKTRGQQVTLRCSPISGHKSVSWYQQVLGQGPQFIFQYYEKEERGRGNFPDRFSARQFPNYSSELNVNALLLGDSALYLCASSSTMGIVNTEAFFGQGTRLTVV.

This chain joins TRBV3-1 (or the pseudogene TRBV3-2) and TRBJ2-7; 9 bases map to TRBD2. Germline CDR1 reads LGHDT; CDR2 reads YNNKEL (reference sequence). The CDR3 is 16 amino acids. The V segment lost 3 bases and the J segment 0 bases; nucleotides outside the gene matches: 6. CDR3 bases: TGTGCCAGCAGCCAGCTAGCGGGGCACTCCTCCTACGAGCAGTACTTC. It yields the protein CASSQLAGHSSYEQYF.

The chain recombines TRBV7-4 with TRBJ1-6; the match to TRBD1 covers 7 bases. The trim removed 5 bases at V and 7 bases at J, leaving 8 bases unmatched. Germline V gives CDR1 SGHVT, CDR2 SQSDAQ. The CDR3 is made up of 15 amino acids. In DNA form, the CDR3 reads TGTGCCAGCAGCCAGGGGGGACAGACCAATTCACCCCTCCACTTT. Translated, it gives CASSQGGQTNSPLHF.

This clone came up a few times. The chain is built from TRBV7-9 and TRBJ2-7, with D unresolved. CDR1 and CDR2 from the germline V gene are SEHNR and FQNEAQ (reference sequence). Trimming left V 4 bases short and J 7 bases short, with 14 bases between. The CDR3 loop spans 13 amino acids. The CDR3 loop reads CASSSRATSEQYF. The CDR3 nucleotides read TGTGCCAGCAGCTCCCGGGCCACCTCTGAGCAGTACTTC.

The V and J genes are TRBV5-1 and TRBJ1-3; D remains unclear. Germline V gene sequence: CDR1 SGHRS, CDR2 YFSETQ. The V and J ends lost 3 bases and 0 bases respectively, with 7 bases between them. The CDR3 consists of 14 residues. CDR3 amino acids: CASSWGASGNTIYF. CDR3 coding DNA: TGCGCCAGCAGCTGGGGTGCCTCTGGAAACACCATATATTTT.

This chain connects TRBV6-2 or TRBV6-3 to TRBJ2-3; no clear D gene. CDR1 and CDR2 (germline): MNHEY, SVGEGT. This CDR3 spans 13 amino acids. V lost 4 bases, J lost 6 bases, and 11 bases lay in between. CDR3 protein: CASSSALWDTQYF. The CDR3 nucleotides read TGTGCCAGCAGTTCCGCTCTATGGGATACGCAGTATTTT.

The V call is TRBV21-1, the J call TRBJ1-2; the table gives TRBD1 as D, unverified against the DNA. TRBV21-1 is noted as a pseudogene. There are 16 residues in the CDR3. CDR3 in amino acids: CASHFGTGKGICGYTF. CDR3 DNA: TGTGCCAGCCACTTCGGAACAGGGAAAGGTATCTGTGGCTACACCTTC.

V is TRBV7-3 and J is TRBJ2-7; no firm D call. This CDR3 region has 14 residues. The germline gives CDR1 SGHTA, CDR2 FQGTGA. With 5 bases removed from V and 1 base from J, the gap between germline ends came to 12 bases. CDR3 amino acids: CASSPHVGSYEQYF. The CDR3 DNA sequence: TGTGCCAGCAGCCCCCACGTTGGGTCCTACGAGCAGTACTTC. Together with reference TRBV7-3 and TRBJ2-7, the CDR3 gives the full variable domain: GAGVSQTPSNKVTEKGKYVELRCDPISGHTALYWYRQSLGQGPEFLIYFQGTGAADDSGLPNDRFFAVRPEGSVSTLKIQRTERGDSAVYLCASSPHVGSYEQYFGPGTRLTVT.

This chain joins TRBV6-2 or TRBV6-3 and TRBJ2-7; the D gene could be TRBD1 or TRBD2 (7 bases each). Trimming took 2 bases from V and 2 from J, leaving 25 bases between them. The CDR3 consists of 19 residues. Germline CDR1 reads MNHEY; CDR2 reads SVGEGT. CDR3 loop: CASSYPPGRQGGTTYEQYF. The CDR3, as DNA: TGTGCCAGCAGTTACCCGCCGGGGAGGCAGGGGGGGACGACCTACGAGCAGTACTTC.

The V and J genes are TRBV20-1 and TRBJ1-2; the match to TRBD1 covers 7 bases. The junction had 15 bases not matched to a gene; V was cut back by 5 bases and J by 6 bases. From germline, CDR1 is DFQATT and CDR2 SNEGSKA (reference sequence). The CDR3 is 15 amino acids. This chain's CDR3 is CSAGEPRQGGHGYTF. The CDR3, as DNA: TGCAGTGCTGGTGAACCAAGACAGGGTGGACATGGCTACACCTTC.